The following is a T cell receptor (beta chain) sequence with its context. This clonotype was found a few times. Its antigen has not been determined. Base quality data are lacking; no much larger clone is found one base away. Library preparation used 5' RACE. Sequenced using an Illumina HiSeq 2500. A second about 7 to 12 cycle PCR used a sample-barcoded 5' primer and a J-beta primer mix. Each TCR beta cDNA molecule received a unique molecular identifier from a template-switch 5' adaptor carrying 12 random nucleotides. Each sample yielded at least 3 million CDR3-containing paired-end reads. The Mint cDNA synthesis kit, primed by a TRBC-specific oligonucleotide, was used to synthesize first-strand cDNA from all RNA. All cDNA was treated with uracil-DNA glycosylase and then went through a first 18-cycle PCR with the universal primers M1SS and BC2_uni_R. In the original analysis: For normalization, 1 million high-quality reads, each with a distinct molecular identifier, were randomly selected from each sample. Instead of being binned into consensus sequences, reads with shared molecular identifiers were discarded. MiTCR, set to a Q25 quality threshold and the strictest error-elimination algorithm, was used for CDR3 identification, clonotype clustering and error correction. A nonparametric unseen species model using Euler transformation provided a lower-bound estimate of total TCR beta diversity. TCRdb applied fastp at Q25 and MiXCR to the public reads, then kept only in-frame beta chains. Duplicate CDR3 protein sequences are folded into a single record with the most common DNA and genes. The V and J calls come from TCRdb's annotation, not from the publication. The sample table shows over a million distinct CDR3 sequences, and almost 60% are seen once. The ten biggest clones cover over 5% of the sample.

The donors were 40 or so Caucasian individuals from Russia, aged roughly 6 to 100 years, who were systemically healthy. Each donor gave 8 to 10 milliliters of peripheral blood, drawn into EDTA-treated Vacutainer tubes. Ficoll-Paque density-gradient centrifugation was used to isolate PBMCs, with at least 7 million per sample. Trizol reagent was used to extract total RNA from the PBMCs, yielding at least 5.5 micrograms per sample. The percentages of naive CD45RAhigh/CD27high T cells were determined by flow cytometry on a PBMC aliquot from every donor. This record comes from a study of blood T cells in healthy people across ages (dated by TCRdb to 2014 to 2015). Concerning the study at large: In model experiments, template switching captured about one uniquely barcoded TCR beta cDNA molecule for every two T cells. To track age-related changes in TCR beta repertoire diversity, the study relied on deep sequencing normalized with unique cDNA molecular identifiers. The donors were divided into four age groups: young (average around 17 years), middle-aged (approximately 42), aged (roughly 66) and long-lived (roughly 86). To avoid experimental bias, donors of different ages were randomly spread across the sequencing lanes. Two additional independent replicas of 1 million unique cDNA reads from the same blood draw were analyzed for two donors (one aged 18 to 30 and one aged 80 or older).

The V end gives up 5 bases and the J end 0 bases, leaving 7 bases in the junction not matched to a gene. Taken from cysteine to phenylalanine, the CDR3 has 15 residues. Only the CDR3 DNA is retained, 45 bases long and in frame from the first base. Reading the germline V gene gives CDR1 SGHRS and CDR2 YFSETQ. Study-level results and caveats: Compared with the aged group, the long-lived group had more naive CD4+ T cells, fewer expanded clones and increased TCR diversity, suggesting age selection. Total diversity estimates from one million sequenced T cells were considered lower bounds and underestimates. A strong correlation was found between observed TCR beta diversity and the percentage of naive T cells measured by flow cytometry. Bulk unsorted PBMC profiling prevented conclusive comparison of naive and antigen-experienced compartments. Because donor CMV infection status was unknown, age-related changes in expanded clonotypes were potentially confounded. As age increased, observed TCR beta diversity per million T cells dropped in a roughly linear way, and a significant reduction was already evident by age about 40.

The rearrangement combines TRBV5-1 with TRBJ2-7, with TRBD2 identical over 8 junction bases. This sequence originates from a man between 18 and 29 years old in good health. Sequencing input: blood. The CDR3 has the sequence CASSSTGTSSYEQYF. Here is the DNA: TGCGCCAGCAGTTCTACCGGGACTAGCTCCTACGAGCAGTACTTC.